This T cell receptor beta chain was identified during a study of blood T cell repertoires in COVID-19. Study-level information: Acute and convalescent COVID-19 specimens originated in the United States, Italy and Spain.

The protocol was immunoSEQ multiplex PCR, while the TCRdb copy is restricted to in-frame clones and leaves out a portion. The sample lists hundreds of thousands of clones, over 80% seen once, with about 1.6% in the top ten. The CDR3 has 14 amino acids. Germline CDR1 is SGHRS and CDR2 is YFSETQ. Trimming cost V 3 bases and J 8 bases, with 17 bases left between them. This chain uses TRBV5-1 with TRBJ1-2, with a weak D call TRBD1 (5 bases). Material for sequencing was peripheral blood. This TCR came from a woman in her 40s who had recovered from COVID-19. The CDR3 DNA reads as TGCGCCAGCAGCTCGGGACTGAGCGGTAGGGGCTACACCTTC. It specifies CASSSGLSGRGYTF.